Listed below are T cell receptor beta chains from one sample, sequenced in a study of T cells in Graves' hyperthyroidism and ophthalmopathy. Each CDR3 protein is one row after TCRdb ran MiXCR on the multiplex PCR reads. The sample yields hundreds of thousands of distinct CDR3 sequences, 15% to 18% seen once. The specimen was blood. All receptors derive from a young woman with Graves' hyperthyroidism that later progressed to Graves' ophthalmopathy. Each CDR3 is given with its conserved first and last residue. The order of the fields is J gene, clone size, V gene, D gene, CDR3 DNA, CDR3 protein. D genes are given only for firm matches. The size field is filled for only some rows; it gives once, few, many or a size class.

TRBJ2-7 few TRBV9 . TGTGCCAGCAGCTCGGAGGCGGGACCATCCTACGAGCAGTACTTC CASSSEAGPSYEQYF
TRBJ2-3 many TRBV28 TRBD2 TGTGCCAGCAGTCGGGGAGGGTCAGCAGATACGCAGTATTTT CASSRGGSADTQYF
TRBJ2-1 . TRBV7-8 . TGTGCCAGCAGCTTAGCGCCAGGGCCGAGCTCCTACAATGAGCAGTTCTTC CASSLAPGPSSYNEQFF
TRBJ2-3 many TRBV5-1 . TGCGCCAGCACCTCACGGCAAAGCACAGATACGCAGTATTTT CASTSRQSTDTQYF
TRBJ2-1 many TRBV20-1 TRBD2 TGCAGTGCTAGAGATTCTAGCGCGGGGGGGAATGAGCAGTTCTTC CSARDSSAGGNEQFF
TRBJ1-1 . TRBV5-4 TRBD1 TGTGCCAGCAGCCCGGACAGGGGAGGCGCTGAAGCTTTCTTT CASSPDRGGAEAFF
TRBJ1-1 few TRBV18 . TGTGCCAGCTCACCAATCGAGGGTGGGAGGACTGAAGCTTTCTTT CASSPIEGGRTEAFF
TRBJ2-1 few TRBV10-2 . TGCGCCAGCAGTCCAACCTTGGGGTACAATGGGCAGTTCTTC CASSPTLGYNGQFF
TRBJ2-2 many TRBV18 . TGTGCCAGCTCACCTCTGGTCGACAACGGGGAGCTGTTTTTT CASSPLVDNGELFF
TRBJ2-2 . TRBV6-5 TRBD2 TGTGCCAGCAGTTATCGCCCCCTAGCGGGAGAAAGTGGGGAGCTGTTTTTT CASSYRPLAGESGELFF
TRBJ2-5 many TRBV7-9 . TGTGCCAGCAGCTTGGACTTACCCACCGGGACCCAGTACTTC CASSLDLPTGTQYF